What follows is one T cell receptor (beta chain) and its context. Its antigen is currently unknown. Repertoires were generated with immunoSEQ multiplex PCR, while TCRdb's copy carries only in-frame clones and drops some. The data contain approximately 140,000 clones, roughly 92% of them seen just once; the ten biggest clones take up roughly 1.3%. V was pared by 6 bases and J by 0 bases, with 9 bases of the junction left unmatched. The CDR3 covers 17 residues. Germline V gene sequence: CDR1 LGHDT, CDR2 YNNKEL (reference sequence). The data originate from a study of T cell responses to AZD1222 COVID-19 vaccine. Study context: Second doses that came at about 4 or about 12 weeks were put together. General observations from the study: There were repertoire samples only from the period after the peak T cell response. Across spike, vaccine-associated CD4 TCRs were found, dominant at 160-218 and 743-854.

The specimen comprised peripheral blood, sampled on day 0 of AZD1222 vaccination. This receptor was taken from an adult in good health. This sequence joins TRBV3-1 (or the pseudogene TRBV3-2) and TRBJ1-3, with 9 nucleotides matching TRBD1. Here the CDR3 reads CASSLTGGYFSGNTIYF. The CDR3 DNA reads as TGTGCCAGCAGTTTGACAGGGGGGTATTTCTCTGGAAACACCATATATTTT.